This TCR beta chain was recovered during a study of regulatory T cells in long-lasting Graves disease. Library construction for TCR beta used iRepertoire HTBI primers and Arm-PCR of CDR3 regions. TCRdb passed the multiplex PCR reads through MiXCR, listing each CDR3 protein once. This sample has roughly 400,000 distinct CDR3 sequences; over 20% occur once, and the top ten carry 14%. Time point in this sample: persistent/refractory GD, antithyroid drugs over 5 years with positive TRAb. The TCR library was made from RNA extracted from PBMCs. Broader study findings: Persistent Graves' cases showed lower TCR diversity than newly diagnosed cases. Between persistent patients, about 2,700 public clonotypes were shared, exceeding the approximately 940 shared between new patients. Among samples with persistent disease, TRBV28, TRBJ1-2 and TRBJ2-5 were favored.

This clonotype was counted at least ten times. Antigen unknown. There are 17 residues in the CDR3. Trimming removed 3 bases from V and 0 bases from J, with 15 bases in between. Germline CDR1 is SGHRS and CDR2 is YFSETQ. The gene calls are TRBV5-1 and TRBJ2-2, with a tentative D call TRBD1 (6 bases). The source material was peripheral blood mononuclear cells (PBMCs), sampled when the disease was refractory, from a patient treated with antithyroid drugs. This sequence originates from a female donor with Graves disease. CDR3 loop: CASSWTASNANTGELFF. CDR3 nucleotide sequence: TGCGCCAGCAGCTGGACAGCAAGTAACGCGAACACCGGGGAGCTGTTTTTT.